The T cell receptor beta chain described here comes from a study of circulating CD8 cells and anti-PD-1 response in melanoma. Study-level points and caveats: DNEG was most diverse; TIGIT repertoires were least diverse. Replicates were generally not done for experiments. Published repertoire comparisons used only baseline and M1 samples.

From live CD3+CD8+TCRalphabeta+ cells, four PD-1 and/or TIGIT subsets were sorted. Using approximately 15 ng of total RNA, TCR libraries were made with the QIAseq Immune Repertoire TCR panel. TCRdb processed the reads anew with MiXCR; each CDR3 protein has one entry. Of roughly 300 distinct CDR3 sequences listed, roughly 13% were seen once; the top ten hold 55% to 70%. This clonotype has more than one count but fewer than ten. The antigen is undetermined. The source material was CD8+ T cells from PBMCs, sampled at baseline or after one month of anti-PD-1 therapy (not recorded which). This sequence originates from a human donor with melanoma.

The CDR3 nucleotides read TGTGCCAGCAGTGAAACCCTGACAGGGGACGAGCAGTACTTC. Its translation: CASSETLTGDEQYF. The gene calls are TRBV25-1 and TRBJ2-7; 8 nucleotides match TRBD1. The CDR3 loop spans 14 amino acids. V lost 2 bases to trimming and J lost 5 bases; unmatched junction nucleotides: 5. Germline-derived CDR1 and CDR2 are MGHDK and SYGVNS.